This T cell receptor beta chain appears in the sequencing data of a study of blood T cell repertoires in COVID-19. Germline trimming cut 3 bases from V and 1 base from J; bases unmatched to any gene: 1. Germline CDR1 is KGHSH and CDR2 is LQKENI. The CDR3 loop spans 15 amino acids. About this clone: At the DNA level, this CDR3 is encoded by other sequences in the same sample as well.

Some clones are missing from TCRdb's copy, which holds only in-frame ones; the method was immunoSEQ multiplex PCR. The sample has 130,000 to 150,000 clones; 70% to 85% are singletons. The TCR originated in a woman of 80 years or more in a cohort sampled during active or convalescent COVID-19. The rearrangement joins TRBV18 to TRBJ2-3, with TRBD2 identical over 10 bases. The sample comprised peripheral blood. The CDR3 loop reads CASSPLAGGTDTQYF. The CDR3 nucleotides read TGTGCCAGCTCACCCCTAGCGGGAGGCACAGATACGCAGTATTTT.